The entry below describes one TCR beta chain. The antigen remains unidentified. TCR beta cDNA libraries included unique molecular identifiers. When 1 to 10 million T cells were used, they gave some 540,000 cDNA molecules. TCRdb processed the PCR reads anew with MiXCR; each CDR3 protein has one entry. Of 750,000 to 950,000 distinct CDR3 sequences in the sample, about 53% were seen once. These data are taken from a study of post-analysis software for immune sequencing data. Study background: Multiple sclerosis in the patients followed relapsing-remitting, secondary progressive and progressive-relapsing courses.

The CDR3 is 12 amino acids. The ends were cut back, 7 bases at V and 2 bases at J, with 9 bases in the middle. Germline CDR1 reads SQVTM; CDR2 reads ANQGSEA. General study results and limits: Patients carried roughly 5 TRBV segments more frequently than controls did, and TRBV5-6, TRBV5-1 and TRBV20-1 were among them. Under the F measure, samples that were prepared in one batch clustered strongly together. A significant reduction in normalized Chao1 diversity was observed in multiple sclerosis patients versus controls.

The specimen sequenced was blood. V gene TRBV29-1 combines with J gene TRBJ2-1, with no clear D. This TCR came from a girl aged 10 to 17 with multiple sclerosis. CDR3 DNA sequence: TGCAGCGGAAGGACGGCCTACAATGAGCAGTTCTTC. Residues: CSGRTAYNEQFF.